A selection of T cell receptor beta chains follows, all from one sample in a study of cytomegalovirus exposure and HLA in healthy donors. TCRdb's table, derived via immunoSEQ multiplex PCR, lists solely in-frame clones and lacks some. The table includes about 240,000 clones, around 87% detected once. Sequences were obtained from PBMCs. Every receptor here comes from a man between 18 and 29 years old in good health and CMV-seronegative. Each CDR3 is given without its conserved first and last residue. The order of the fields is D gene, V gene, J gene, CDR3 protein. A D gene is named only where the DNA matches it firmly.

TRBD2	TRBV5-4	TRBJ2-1	ASSFGGNAYNEQF
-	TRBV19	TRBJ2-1	ASSIPRRGNNEQF
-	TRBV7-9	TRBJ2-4	ASSRVGSAKNIQY
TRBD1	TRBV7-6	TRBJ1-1	ASSPGQGMNTEAF
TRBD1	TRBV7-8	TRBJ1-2	ASSWTGRYYGYT
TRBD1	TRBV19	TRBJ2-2	ASSETGHTGELF
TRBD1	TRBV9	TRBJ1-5	ASSTGQEQPQH
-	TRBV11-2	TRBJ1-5	ASSLSPTGVQPQH
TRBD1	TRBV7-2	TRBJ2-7	ASSPGTGVFGEQY
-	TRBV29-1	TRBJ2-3	SVVGQGADTQY
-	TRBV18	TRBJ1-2	ASSPGAPTLGGYT
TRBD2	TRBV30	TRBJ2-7	AGIAAGAYEQY
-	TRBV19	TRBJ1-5	ASSIRTETQH
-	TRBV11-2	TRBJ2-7	ASSLGLRDSHSYEQY
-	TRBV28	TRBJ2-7	ASSVFSSYEQY
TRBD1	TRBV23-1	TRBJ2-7	ASILQGACEQY
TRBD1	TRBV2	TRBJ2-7	ASSYTGTGSYEQY
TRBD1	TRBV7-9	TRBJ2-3	ASSLYGAIRQGMTDTQY